This T cell receptor (beta chain) emerged from a study of T cell responses to AZD1222 COVID-19 vaccine. Measured with immunoSEQ multiplex PCR; TCRdb has only the in-frame clones, and not every one. In the table there are roughly 35,000 clones, around 84% of which are singletons. V trimming: 9 bases; J trimming: 4 bases; junction bases outside the gene matches: 5. The CDR3 has 13 amino acids. Germline assignment: CDR1 MNHEY and CDR2 SMNVEV (reference sequence). The TCR originated in an adult who received the AZD1222 COVID-19 vaccine. The sample here was peripheral blood, taken 28 days after the second AZD1222 dose. The J gene is TRBJ2-7, the V gene TRBV27; 11 bases fit TRBD1. The CDR3 DNA sequence: TGTGCCAGTAAACGGGACAGGGGGTACGAGCAGTACTTC. It encodes CASKRDRGYEQYF.